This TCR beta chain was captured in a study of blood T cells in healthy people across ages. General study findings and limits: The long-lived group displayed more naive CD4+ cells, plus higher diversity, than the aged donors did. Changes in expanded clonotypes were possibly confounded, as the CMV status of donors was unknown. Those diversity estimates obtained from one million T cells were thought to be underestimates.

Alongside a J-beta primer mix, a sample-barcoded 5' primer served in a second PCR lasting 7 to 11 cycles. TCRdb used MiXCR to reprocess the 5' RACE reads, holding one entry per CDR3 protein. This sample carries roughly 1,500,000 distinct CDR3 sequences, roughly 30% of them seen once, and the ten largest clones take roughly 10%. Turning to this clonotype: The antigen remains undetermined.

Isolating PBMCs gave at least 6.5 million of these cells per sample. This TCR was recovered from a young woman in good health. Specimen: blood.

CDR3 coding DNA: TGTGCCAGCAGCAAACAAGCAAACGGGACTAGCGGGGGGTGCAAGAACATTCAGTACTTC. Protein: CASSKQANGTSGGCKNIQYF. This rearrangement joins TRBV21-1 to TRBJ2-4; TRBD2 is the table's D call, not checked against the DNA. TRBV21-1 is labeled a pseudogene. The CDR3 length is 20 residues.